These 4 T cell receptor beta chains originate from one sample sequenced in a study of beta chain features in type 1 diabetes. Notes on the study in general: A moderate, significant TCRB CDR3 shortening appeared in type 1 diabetes across four CD4+ subsets.

TCRB transcripts that were expressed got sequenced, as all of the isolated RNA had been reverse transcribed. Assay used: immunoSEQ multiplex PCR; TCRdb lists only in-frame clones, some missing. The profile shows about 640,000 clones, 12% of them singletons. The antigens for these receptors are not known. The sample taken for sequencing was naive CD4+ T cells from blood. The receptors here all came from a man aged 30 to 39 with type 1 diabetes.

This clone was observed a few times. The chain recombines TRBV7-2 with TRBJ2-3; a possible D gene is TRBD2 (7 bases). Germline lookup yields CDR1 SGHTA and CDR2 FQGNSA. CDR3 length: 17 residues. Deletions cut 2 bases from V and 1 base from J, with 16 bases between. CDR3 DNA sequence: TGTGCCAGCAGCTTACGCGCGGGGCGGGGGCGCACAGATACGCAGTATTTT. It encodes CASSLRAGRGRTDTQYF.

This clone appeared a few times. The chain joins TRBV6-1 to TRBJ1-1; D unclear. V dropped 2 bases and J dropped 6 bases, with 10 bases sitting between them. This CDR3 region has 13 residues. Per the germline V gene, CDR1 is MNHNS and CDR2 is SASEGT. CDR3 region: CASSETIGSEAFF. CDR3 nucleotides: TGTGCCAGCAGTGAAACCATTGGATCTGAAGCTTTCTTT.

There are a few counts of this clone. The rearrangement joins TRBV11-2 to TRBJ2-7; a possible D gene is TRBD1 (6 bases). CDR1 is SGHAT, CDR2 FQNNGV, per germline. Trimming shortened V by 5 bases and J by 6 bases, and 11 bases separated the two germline ends. This CDR3 is built from 12 residues. CDR3 sequence: CASSDYRVEQYF. In DNA form, the CDR3 reads TGTGCCAGCAGCGACTACAGGGTCGAGCAGTACTTC. The full variable domain, completed using reference TRBV11-2 and TRBJ2-7, is EAGVAQSPRYKIIEKRQSVAFWCNPISGHATLYWYQQILGQGPKLLIQFQNNGVVDDSQLPKDRFSAERLKGVDSTLKIQPAKLEDSAVYLCASSDYRVEQYFGPGTRLTVT.

The chain carries TRBV29-1 and TRBJ2-3; D unclear. This CDR3 comprises 15 residues. V was clipped by 6 bases and J by 0 bases, with 16 bases between them. Germline-derived CDR1 and CDR2 are SQVTM and ANQGSEA. The DNA for the CDR3 is TGCAGCGTAGAATGGCAGATCCCTAGCACAGATACGCAGTATTTT. Protein product: CSVEWQIPSTDTQYF.